The 27 T cell receptor beta chains below come from one sample, sequenced in a study of blood T cells in healthy people across ages. It was with a sample-barcoded 5' primer and a J-beta primer mix that a second PCR of roughly 6 to 12 cycles was run. TCRdb re-derived calls from the 5' RACE reads in MiXCR, one entry per CDR3 protein. Of about 730,000 distinct CDR3 sequences in the sample, roughly two fifths are singletons; the top ten hold roughly 19%. What was sequenced was blood. The receptors were sampled from a woman aged 55-69 years in good health.

The table lists this clonotype with many counts. The chain links TRBV29-1 to TRBJ2-1, with D perhaps matching TRBD1 (7 bases). Germline CDR1 is SQVTM and CDR2 is ANQGSEA. V dropped 3 bases and J dropped 2 bases, with 14 bases sitting between them. The CDR3 consists of 15 residues. The CDR3 DNA follows: TGCAGCGTTGAGGCGGGACAGACCACCTACAATGAGCAGTTCTTC. It codes for CSVEAGQTTYNEQFF.

The genes are TRBV25-1 and TRBJ1-2; D gene unclear. CDR1 MGHDK and CDR2 SYGVNS come from the germline V gene. The V and J ends lost 3 bases and 7 bases respectively, with 9 bases between them. The CDR3 is 12 amino acids. The DNA of the CDR3 is TGTGCCAGCAGTGAGAGGTTGCGTGGCTACACCTTC. Translating gives CASSERLRGYTF.

The chain carries TRBV20-1 and TRBJ2-2; 8 bases map to TRBD2. V dropped 3 bases and J dropped 0; count of bases not matched to a gene: 9. Looked up from germline, CDR1 is DFQATT and CDR2 is SNEGSKA (reference sequence). This CDR3 has 17 amino acids. The CDR3 sequence: CSASPTPGLANTGELFF. CDR3 DNA: TGCAGTGCTAGTCCCACCCCGGGACTAGCGAACACCGGGGAGCTGTTTTTT.

This clonotype was detected a few times. The rearrangement joins TRBV28 to TRBJ2-7; D not resolved. There are 16 residues in the CDR3. Germline V gene lookup returns CDR1 MDHEN and CDR2 SYDVKM. V was trimmed by 1 base and J by 0 bases, leaving 13 bases between them. The CDR3 DNA reads as TGTGCCAGCAGTTTATTCTCTGGACCGGACTCCTACGAGCAGTACTTC. It yields the protein CASSLFSGPDSYEQYF.

Only one count was recorded for this clonotype. A single base separates this from a much larger clone, so it may be a read error. V usage is TRBV5-4 and J usage is TRBJ2-1; tentative D call: TRBD2 (5 bases). Germline V gene lookup returns CDR1 SGHNT and CDR2 YYREEE (reference sequence). The CDR3 consists of 13 residues. CDR3: CAISILSGNEQFF. CDR3 DNA sequence: TGTGCCATCAGCATACTGAGCGGCAATGAGCAGTTCTTC. Filled out from reference TRBV5-4 and TRBJ2-1, the complete variable domain reads ETGVTQSPTHLIKTRGQQVTLRCSSQSGHNTVSWYQQALGQGPQFIFQYYREEENGRGNFPPRFSGLQFPNYSSELNVNALELDDSALYLCAISILSGNEQFFGPGTRLTVL.

This clonotype was seen a handful of times. The chain links TRBV20-1 to TRBJ1-5; D remains ambiguous. The length of the CDR3 is 14 residues. The germline V gene encodes CDR1 DFQATT and CDR2 SNEGSKA (reference sequence). Trimming shortened V by 4 bases and J by 7 bases, and 17 bases separated the two germline ends. Here the CDR3 reads CSAMIAREGQPQHF. The CDR3 DNA reads as TGCAGTGCTATGATCGCCAGAGAAGGACAGCCCCAGCATTTT.

The rearrangement links TRBV28 to TRBJ2-5; 11 nucleotides line up with TRBD1. This CDR3 region has 17 residues. Germline CDR1 MDHEN, CDR2 SYDVKM. V lost 5 bases to trimming and J lost 1 base; unmatched junction nucleotides: 9. CDR3 in amino acids: CASSGSGQGAPQETQYF. CDR3 coding DNA: TGTGCCAGCAGTGGCTCCGGACAGGGGGCCCCCCAAGAGACCCAGTACTTC.

The chain carries TRBV6-6 and TRBJ2-5; the match to TRBD1 covers 9 bases. The CDR3 has 16 amino acids. With V trimmed by 4 bases and J by 4 bases, 10 bases remained unmatched. In germline, CDR1 is MNHNY, CDR2 SVGAGI (reference sequence). For the CDR3, the DNA is TGTGCCAGCAGTTCCCCGACAGGGGGGTCCGGAGAGACCCAGTACTTC. It codes for CASSSPTGGSGETQYF.

This clonotype turned up a few times. The rearrangement joins TRBV4-2 to TRBJ1-1; D is unclear. Trimming removed 0 bases at V and 6 bases at J, with 5 bases between. Germline values: CDR1 LGHNA, CDR2 YNFKEQ. The CDR3 is made up of 12 amino acids. The CDR3, as DNA: TGTGCCAGCAGCCAAGATAGCCCTGAAGCTTTCTTT. Its protein product is CASSQDSPEAFF.

This clonotype was detected only a few times. The chain couples TRBV5-6 to TRBJ1-3; TRBD1 might be the D (6 bases). Germline V lookup: CDR1 SGHDT, CDR2 YYEEEE. V lost 5 bases, J lost 6 bases, and 12 bases lay in between. This CDR3 comprises 13 residues. The CDR3 loop is CASRRQDANTIYF. The DNA for the CDR3 is TGTGCCAGCAGACGACAGGACGCAAACACCATATATTTT.

This rearrangement joins TRBV20-1 to TRBJ1-5, with D unresolved. CDR3 size: 14 residues. The V end lost 3 bases, the J end lost 0 bases, and 9 bases lay between the germline ends. Germline CDR1 and CDR2: DFQATT and SNEGSKA (reference sequence). The CDR3 DNA is TGCAGTGCTAGTTCCGTATATAGCAATCAGCCCCAGCATTTT. As protein: CSASSVYSNQPQHF.

This sequence joins TRBV4-1 and TRBJ2-1; D is perhaps TRBD2 (5 bases). V lost 0 bases, J lost 6 bases, and 15 bases lay in between. Germline V gene data show CDR1 as MGHRA and CDR2 as YSYEKL. The CDR3 is 16 amino acids. In DNA form, the CDR3 reads TGCGCCAGCAGCCAAGAGCTTAACCGGGAAATCAATGAGCAGTTCTTC. Amino acid sequence: CASSQELNREINEQFF.

The CDR3 DNA is TGTGCCACCGGGGAACAGGTTAACACCGGGGAGCTGTTTTTT. It codes for CATGEQVNTGELFF. J is TRBJ2-2 and V is TRBV12-3 or TRBV12-4; D could derive from TRBD1 or TRBD2 (5 bases each). V was clipped by 10 bases and J by 2 bases, with 14 bases between them. The CDR3 length is 14 residues.

The rearrangement joins TRBV5-1 to TRBJ2-7; the D is unclear. Germline loops: CDR1 SGHRS, CDR2 YFSETQ. The CDR3 contains 13 residues. Trimming shortened V by 4 bases and J by 0 bases, and 8 bases separated the two germline ends. CDR3 DNA sequence: TGCGCCAGCAGCGTGCCAGTCTCCTACGAGCAGTACTTC. Its protein product is CASSVPVSYEQYF.

This clonotype showed up just a few times. The gene calls are TRBV2 and TRBJ2-1; D is unclear. The CDR3 runs 12 residues. The germline V gene encodes CDR1 SNHLY and CDR2 FYNNEI. The V end was cut by 8 bases, the J end by 8 bases, with 13 bases between. The CDR3 DNA is TGTGCCAGCCGCCCGGATCACCATGAGCAGTTCTTC. This gives the protein CASRPDHHEQFF.

This chain joins TRBV5-1 and TRBJ2-1, with 13 bases lining up with TRBD2. The end of the DNA aligns better with TRBJ2-7, so the J call may be wrong. The CDR3 is 19 amino acids. CDR1 SGHRS and CDR2 YFSETQ come from the germline V gene. CDR3 coding DNA: TGCGCCAGCAGAATAATCGCGACTAGCGGGGGGCCTCCCTACAATGAGCAGTACTTC. Amino acid sequence: CASRIIATSGGPPYNEQYF.

This chain links TRBV6-5 with TRBJ2-2; 9 positions agree with TRBD1. From germline, CDR1 is MNHEY and CDR2 SVGAGI. V lost 5 bases to trimming and J lost 3 bases; unmatched junction nucleotides: 7. The CDR3 sequence is 16 residues long. In DNA, the CDR3 is TGTGCCAGCAGTCTACAGGGGGCAACGGACACCGGGGAGCTGTTTTTT. Its protein is CASSLQGATDTGELFF.

V usage is TRBV7-2 and J usage is TRBJ1-1; TRBD1 matches 8 bases. Germline V lookup: CDR1 SGHTA, CDR2 FQGNSA. Germline trimming cut 1 base from V and 4 bases from J; bases unmatched to any gene: 8. The CDR3 is 16 amino acids. The CDR3 region is CASSLVGAGGGTEAFF. The CDR3 DNA sequence: TGTGCCAGCAGCTTAGTCGGTGCAGGGGGCGGCACTGAAGCTTTCTTT.

This clonotype was observed once. The chain uses TRBV29-1 and TRBJ2-7, with no clear D. The CDR3 consists of 13 residues. The V end was cut by 2 bases, the J end by 5 bases, with 13 bases between. The germline V gene encodes CDR1 SQVTM and CDR2 ANQGSEA. The DNA of the CDR3 is TGCAGCGTTGAAAGGGCAGGTGGGGACGAGCAGTACTTC. Amino acid sequence: CSVERAGGDEQYF.

V and J are TRBV15 and TRBJ1-2; the match to TRBD1 covers 7 bases. There are 17 residues in the CDR3. V was clipped by 0 bases and J by 5 bases; unmatched bases: 12. The germline V gene has CDR1 LNHNV and CDR2 YYDKDF (reference sequence). The chain's CDR3 is CATSRDQYPGQEYGYTF. The CDR3 bases are TGTGCCACCAGCAGAGATCAATATCCCGGACAGGAGTATGGCTACACCTTC. The complete variable domain, with remaining parts taken from reference TRBV15 and TRBJ1-2, reads DAMVIQNPRYQVTQFGKPVTLSCSQTLNHNVMYWYQQKSSQAPKLLFHYYDKDFNNEADTPDNFQSRRPNTSFCFLDIRSPGLGDTAMYLCATSRDQYPGQEYGYTFGSGTRLTVV.

With regard to this clonotype: A read error may explain this, as a much larger clone is one base away. V and J are TRBV7-2 and TRBJ2-7; D may be TRBD1 (6 bases). Germline V CDR1 and CDR2: SGHTA, FQGNSA. V shed 5 bases and J shed 0 bases, with 14 bases lying between them. The CDR3 has 15 residues. The CDR3 loop is CASSRGRQSSYEQYF. CDR3 nucleotide sequence: TGTGCCAGCAGCAGGGGGAGACAGAGCTCCTACGAGCAGTACTTC.

This clonotype has only a few counts. The chain recombines TRBV19 with TRBJ2-1; 7 positions match TRBD1. The germline gives CDR1 LNHDA, CDR2 SQIVND (reference sequence). Germline trimming cut 10 bases from V and 0 bases from J; bases unmatched to any gene: 12. The CDR3 is 16 amino acids. The CDR3 loop reads CATTPGGRGSYNEQFF. The CDR3 nucleotides read TGTGCCACCACCCCAGGGGGTAGGGGCTCCTACAATGAGCAGTTCTTC. Drawing the rest from reference TRBV19 and TRBJ2-1, the complete variable domain is DGGITQSPKYLFRKEGQNVTLSCEQNLNHDAMYWYRQDPGQGLRLIYYSQIVNDFQKGDIAEGYSVSREKKESFPLTVTSAQKNPTAFYLCATTPGGRGSYNEQFFGPGTRLTVL.

V gene TRBV15 combines with J gene TRBJ2-5, with D perhaps TRBD2 (6 bases). Trimming took 0 bases from V and 5 from J, leaving 13 bases between them. The CDR3 is 15 amino acids. Germline values: CDR1 LNHNV, CDR2 YYDKDF (reference sequence). CDR3: CATSRERWGGETQYF. The CDR3 DNA follows: TGTGCCACCAGCAGAGAGCGATGGGGAGGCGAGACCCAGTACTTC.

V gene TRBV6-5 combines with J gene TRBJ1-2, with D perhaps TRBD1 (6 bases). The CDR3 totals 15 residues. V was clipped by 5 bases and J by 4 bases, with 17 bases between them. Per germline, CDR1 MNHEY and CDR2 SVGAGI. CDR3 nucleotides: TGTGCCAGCAGTATTGAGACAGGTCGCTTCTATGGCTACACCTTC. Its protein product is CASSIETGRFYGYTF.

The chain is built from TRBV20-1 and TRBJ2-7; 11 bases align to TRBD2. This CDR3 is built from 15 residues. Germline-derived CDR1 and CDR2 are DFQATT and SNEGSKA (reference sequence). J gave up 3 bases and V 6 bases, and 10 bases lay outside the gene matches. The chain's CDR3 is CSATHPTSGNYEQYF. The CDR3 nucleotides are TGCAGTGCCACCCACCCGACTAGCGGGAACTACGAGCAGTACTTC.

This clonotype showed up just a few times. The J gene is TRBJ2-7, the V gene TRBV27, with no clear D. Per germline, CDR1 MNHEY and CDR2 SMNVEV (reference sequence). Trimming took off 9 bases at V and 4 bases at J, with 16 bases between the two ends. The CDR3 covers 13 residues. The CDR3 coding sequence is TGTGCCAGTAGCAGGTTCCCCTCTTACGAGCAGTACTTC. As protein: CASSRFPSYEQYF.

The table lists this clonotype with a few counts. The chain links TRBV27 to TRBJ2-1; 7 bases map to TRBD1. Per the germline V gene, CDR1 is MNHEY and CDR2 is SMNVEV (reference sequence). The CDR3 loop spans 17 amino acids. Trimming at V came to 4 bases and at J to 1 base, leaving 10 bases not matched to a gene. The CDR3 is CASSSPYRGGSYNEQFF. In nucleotides, the CDR3 is TGTGCCAGCAGTTCCCCCTACAGGGGTGGGTCCTACAATGAGCAGTTCTTC.